These 10 T cell receptor beta chains were sequenced from one sample in a study of cytomegalovirus exposure and HLA in healthy donors. The PCR was carried out with 60 Vbeta primers and 13 Jbeta primers. Sequenced by immunoSEQ multiplex PCR; TCRdb stores in-frame clones only, minus some. The table includes some 100,000 clones, around 77% detected once. What was sequenced was PBMCs. The receptors originated from a man between 50 and 59 years old in good health and CMV-seropositive.

In nucleotides, the CDR3 is TGTGCCAGCAGTATCCGCTATTCCGGGACAGGGGGGCGCACTGAAGCTTTCTTT. Translating gives CASSIRYSGTGGRTEAFF. This chain joins TRBV2 and TRBJ1-1, with 11 bases aligning to TRBD1. Germline V gene lookup returns CDR1 SNHLY and CDR2 FYNNEI. V was clipped by 5 bases and J by 4 bases; unmatched bases: 15. There are 18 residues in the CDR3.

This clone has only a few counts. J is TRBJ1-5 and V is TRBV30; D possibly corresponds to TRBD1 (5 bases). CDR3 length: 16 residues. The V and J ends lost 0 bases and 6 bases respectively, with 18 bases between them. Germline CDR1 is GTSNPN and CDR2 is SVGIG (reference sequence). CDR3 amino acids: CAWSVGHGGVLQPQHF. The CDR3 DNA reads as TGTGCCTGGAGTGTAGGTCACGGGGGGGTTCTTCAGCCCCAGCATTTT. Looking up the rest from reference TRBV30 and TRBJ1-5 gives the full variable domain: SQTIHQWPATLVQPVGSPLSLECTVEGTSNPNLYWYRQAAGRGLQLLFYSVGIGQISSEVPQNLSASRPQDRQFILSSKKLLLSDSGFYLCAWSVGHGGVLQPQHFGDGTRLSIL.

CDR3: CASRTGGATKSPEAFF. CDR3 in DNA: TGTGCCAGCAGGACAGGGGGCGCGACGAAGTCTCCCGAAGCTTTCTTT. V is TRBV27 and J is TRBJ1-1, with TRBD1 identical over 10 bases. With 6 bases clipped from V and 8 bases from J, the junction kept 15 bases outside the gene matches. The CDR3 has 16 residues. Germline V gene data show CDR1 as MNHEY and CDR2 as SMNVEV (reference sequence).

The chain carries TRBV9 and TRBJ2-7; maybe TRBD2 (6 bases). There are 13 residues in the CDR3. Germline V CDR1 and CDR2: SGDLS, YYNGEE. Trimming stripped 4 bases from V and 6 bases from J, with 14 bases between. Here the CDR3 DNA reads TGTGCCAGCAGCCGTGGGACTTCGGGCGAGCAGTACTTC. It yields the protein CASSRGTSGEQYF.

This chain joins TRBV5-5 and TRBJ1-1; 7 nucleotides line up with TRBD1. The CDR3 spans 14 residues. Germline CDR1 and CDR2: SGHKS and YYEKEE (reference sequence). Losses at the gene ends were 2 bases for V and 1 base for J; bases not matched to a gene: 2. The DNA for the CDR3 is TGTGCCAGCAGCTTCGGGACAGCGAACACTGAAGCTTTCTTT. Its translation: CASSFGTANTEAFF.

The rearrangement joins TRBV2 to TRBJ2-1; D is unresolved. The CDR3 sequence is 11 residues long. Germline CDR1 and CDR2: SNHLY and FYNNEI. Trimming took 4 bases from V and 4 from J, leaving 2 bases between them. CDR3 in DNA: TGTGCCAGCAGTGTATACAATGAGCAGTTCTTC. As protein: CASSVYNEQFF.

This clone was observed once. This chain uses TRBV5-1 with TRBJ2-7, with D possibly matching TRBD1 (6 bases). Germline V gene lookup returns CDR1 SGHRS and CDR2 YFSETQ. This CDR3 has 15 amino acids. The V end was cut by 0 bases, the J end by 0 bases, with 10 bases between. CDR3 DNA: TGCGCCAGCAGCTTGGAACAGGGTGTCTCCTACGAGCAGTACTTC. Its translation is CASSLEQGVSYEQYF.

The CDR3 nucleotides read TGCGCCAGCAGTGAGTCGGGCGGGCTTCGCTACGAGCAGTACTTC. Its protein is CASSESGGLRYEQYF. The chain recombines TRBV10-2 with TRBJ2-7; D may be TRBD2 (5 bases). Trimming took 0 bases from V and 3 from J, leaving 12 bases between them. Germline lookup yields CDR1 WSHSY and CDR2 SAAADI. This CDR3 contains 15 residues.

The rearrangement uses TRBV5-1 and TRBJ2-3; 14 bases agree with TRBD2. Germline lookup yields CDR1 SGHRS and CDR2 YFSETQ. V gave up 4 bases and J gave up 4 bases; unmatched junction bases: 5. This CDR3 spans 16 amino acids. The CDR3 DNA follows: TGCGCCAGCAGCAGGGTGGGACTAGCGGGAGCAGATACGCAGTATTTT. It specifies CASSRVGLAGADTQYF.

V and J are TRBV25-1 and TRBJ1-2; 12 nucleotides agree with TRBD1. V lost 5 bases and J lost 5; bases outside the gene matches: 6. Germline V gene data show CDR1 as MGHDK and CDR2 as SYGVNS. The CDR3 runs 15 residues. The CDR3 coding sequence is TGTGCCAGCAGTAAAGGGACAGGGGGCGGGTATGGCTACACCTTC. This encodes CASSKGTGGGYGYTF.